Below, 27 T cell receptor beta chains from the same sample are listed, as sequenced in a study of beta chain features in type 1 diabetes. Expressed TCRB transcripts were sequenced because the entire RNA isolate underwent reverse transcription. The assay was immunoSEQ multiplex PCR, and TCRdb's table has in-frame clones only and misses some. The repertoire includes around 190,000 clones, about 13% of them detected once, and 0.62% sits in the top ten. The sequenced sample consisted of central memory CD4+ T cells from blood. The receptors come from a woman aged 18-29 years in good health.

This clone has a handful of counts. The chain joins TRBV4-1 to TRBJ1-5; D is uncertain. The CDR3 sequence is 14 residues long. Germline V gene data show CDR1 as MGHRA and CDR2 as YSYEKL. Trimming shortened V by 0 bases and J by 7 bases, and 10 bases separated the two germline ends. The CDR3 reads CASSQEVAGQPQHF. The DNA for the CDR3 is TGCGCCAGCAGCCAAGAGGTGGCGGGGCAGCCCCAGCATTTT.

The chain combines TRBV27 with TRBJ1-2; 8 bases are shared with TRBD1. The germline gives CDR1 MNHEY, CDR2 SMNVEV (reference sequence). The CDR3 is made up of 14 amino acids. With V trimmed by 5 bases and J by 2 bases, 4 bases remained unmatched. CDR3 bases: TGTGCCAGCAGTCCCTGGGACAGGAACTATGGCTACACCTTC. Protein: CASSPWDRNYGYTF.

The rearrangement links TRBV2 to TRBJ2-5; TRBD2 agrees at 14 bases. Germline lookup yields CDR1 SNHLY and CDR2 FYNNEI. The ends lost 5 bases at V and 4 bases at J; junction bases unmatched: 6. This CDR3 is built from 16 residues. DNA of the CDR3: TGTGCCAGCAGTAAGACTAGCGGGAGGGCCGGAGAGACCCAGTACTTC. This translates into CASSKTSGRAGETQYF.

This clone has just a few counts. The V call is TRBV18, the J call TRBJ1-5; maybe TRBD1 (6 bases). Trimming pared 2 bases from V and 3 bases from J, leaving 11 bases between. The germline V gene encodes CDR1 KGHSH and CDR2 LQKENI. The CDR3 has 15 amino acids. The CDR3 loop reads CASSPTGTNNQPQHF. The CDR3 DNA follows: TGTGCCAGCTCACCAACCGGGACAAACAATCAGCCCCAGCATTTT.

This clone was recorded a few times. The chain carries TRBV28 and TRBJ2-7, with TRBD2 matching 11 bases. The length of the CDR3 is 16 residues. Germline V gene sequence: CDR1 MDHEN, CDR2 SYDVKM. Trimming cost V 7 bases and J 2 bases; bases outside gene matches: 10. This CDR3 is CASTLHTGLAAYEQYF. The CDR3 DNA follows: TGTGCCAGCACCCTACACACGGGACTAGCGGCCTACGAGCAGTACTTC.

This chain connects TRBV30 to TRBJ1-2, with D perhaps matching TRBD1 (6 bases). The CDR3 spans 13 residues. The germline gives CDR1 GTSNPN, CDR2 SVGIG (reference sequence). Trimming removed 2 bases at V and 8 bases at J, with 15 bases between. Here the CDR3 reads CAWSTGGHKGYTF. In nucleotides, the CDR3 is TGTGCCTGGAGTACTGGGGGCCATAAAGGCTACACCTTC.

This rearrangement joins TRBV5-6 to TRBJ1-2, with 7 nucleotides matching TRBD1. V was pared by 4 bases and J by 4 bases, with 4 bases of the junction left unmatched. This CDR3 is built from 13 residues. Germline V gene data show CDR1 as SGHDT and CDR2 as YYEEEE. The CDR3 coding sequence is TGTGCCAGCAGCCCCCCAGGGGGCTATGGCTACACCTTC. It translates to CASSPPGGYGYTF.

A few counts support this clone. V is TRBV5-1 and J is TRBJ2-6, with a possible D match to TRBD1 (7 bases). The germline V gene has CDR1 SGHRS and CDR2 YFSETQ. V was trimmed by 7 bases and J by 0 bases, leaving 23 bases between them. This CDR3 spans 19 amino acids. CDR3 protein: CASSLGGTAVSSGANVLTF. The DNA for the CDR3 is TGCGCCAGCTCTCTTGGGGGGACAGCGGTTAGCTCTGGGGCCAACGTCCTGACTTTC. Using reference TRBV5-1 and TRBJ2-6 for the parts outside the CDR3, the full variable domain is KAGVTQTPRYLIKTRGQQVTLSCSPISGHRSVSWYQQTPGQGLQFLFEYFSETQRNKGNFPGRFSGRQFSNSRSEMNVSTLELGDSALYLCASSLGGTAVSSGANVLTFGAGSRLTVL.

The chain links TRBV28 to TRBJ2-3, with 10 bases that match TRBD2. This CDR3 is 16 amino acids long. J was trimmed by 1 base and V by 10 bases; bases with no gene match: 11. In germline, CDR1 is MDHEN, CDR2 SYDVKM. The CDR3: CATTDRLAGGTDTQYF. Written as DNA, the CDR3 is TGTGCCACAACCGATCGGCTAGCGGGAGGCACAGATACGCAGTATTTT.

This clone was detected a few times. The same CDR3 also results from other DNA sequences found in this sample. This sequence joins TRBV9 and TRBJ1-2; 7 positions agree with TRBD1. The trim removed 0 bases at V and 0 bases at J, leaving 5 bases unmatched. Germline lookup yields CDR1 SGDLS and CDR2 YYNGEE. The CDR3 spans 16 residues. DNA for the CDR3: TGTGCCAGCAGCGTAGGAGGGGACAGAGCTAACTATGGCTACACCTTC. This encodes CASSVGGDRANYGYTF.

The table lists this clone with a few counts. The chain joins TRBV19 to TRBJ2-1; 12 nucleotides match TRBD2. V was pared by 5 bases and J by 7 bases, with 12 bases of the junction left unmatched. The CDR3 is made up of 17 amino acids. Germline V gene data show CDR1 as LNHDA and CDR2 as SQIVND (reference sequence). CDR3 nucleotide sequence: TGTGCCAGTAGTTCTCCCCGACTAGCGGGAGCCCAGAATGAGCAGTTCTTC. This encodes CASSSPRLAGAQNEQFF.

V is TRBV7-2 and J is TRBJ1-3; D perhaps matches TRBD1 (6 bases). Trimming took off 5 bases at V and 1 base at J, with 9 bases between the two ends. Germline V gene data show CDR1 as SGHTA and CDR2 as FQGNSA. CDR3 length: 14 amino acids. The CDR3 DNA reads TGTGCCAGCAGCCCGCAGGGGTCTGGAAACACCATATATTTT. The encoded protein is CASSPQGSGNTIYF.

The sample holds a few counts of this clone. The CDR3 spells CASSLTGVEQFF. The DNA of the CDR3 is TGTGCCAGCAGCCTTACTGGTGTTGAGCAGTTCTTC. The V call is TRBV7-9, the J call TRBJ2-1; no firm D call. Germline V CDR1 and CDR2: SEHNR, FQNEAQ (reference sequence). With 5 bases removed from V and 9 bases from J, the gap between germline ends came to 11 bases. This CDR3 region has 12 residues. The full variable domain, completed using reference TRBV7-9 and TRBJ2-1, is DTGVSQNPRHKITKRGQNVTFRCDPISEHNRLYWYRQTLGQGPEFLTYFQNEAQLEKSRLLSDRFSAERPKGSFSTLEIQRTEQGDSAMYLCASSLTGVEQFFGPGTRLTVL.

The chain is built from TRBV29-1 and TRBJ2-5; TRBD1 matches 9 bases. CDR1 is SQVTM, CDR2 ANQGSEA, per germline. V was pared by 5 bases and J by 4 bases, with 17 bases of the junction left unmatched. This CDR3 has 17 residues. CDR3 loop: CSVPSGLGTGWGETQYF. Here the CDR3 DNA reads TGCAGCGTTCCCAGTGGCCTCGGGACAGGGTGGGGAGAGACCCAGTACTTC.

This clone was seen more than once but under ten times. The chain recombines TRBV29-1 with TRBJ2-5; D might be TRBD2 (5 bases). The CDR3 is 15 residues long. V gave up 4 bases and J gave up 5 bases, with 20 bases separating them. Germline values: CDR1 SQVTM, CDR2 ANQGSEA. In DNA form, the CDR3 reads TGCAGCGTTGTCCAAATTTCGCGGGCTCGGGAGACCCAGTACTTC. Protein sequence: CSVVQISRARETQYF.

This chain uses TRBV19 with TRBJ1-1; the D gene is possibly TRBD1 (5 bases). Germline V gene data show CDR1 as LNHDA and CDR2 as SQIVND (reference sequence). CDR3 length: 14 residues. Trimming took off 5 bases at V and 5 bases at J, with 15 bases between the two ends. This CDR3 reads CASSLQALGTEAFF. DNA for the CDR3: TGTGCCAGTAGTCTACAGGCACTGGGGACTGAAGCTTTCTTT. Combining the CDR3 with reference TRBV19 and TRBJ1-1 gives the whole variable domain DGGITQSPKYLFRKEGQNVTLSCEQNLNHDAMYWYRQDPGQGLRLIYYSQIVNDFQKGDIAEGYSVSREKKESFPLTVTSAQKNPTAFYLCASSLQALGTEAFFGQGTRLTVV.

In its sample, this clone was seen a few times. Other DNA variants within this sample encode the same CDR3. The gene calls are TRBV29-1 and TRBJ1-5; D is possibly TRBD1 (6 bases). Germline lookup yields CDR1 SQVTM and CDR2 ANQGSEA. V dropped 4 bases and J dropped 0 bases, with 10 bases sitting between them. This CDR3 has 14 amino acids. CDR3 in amino acids: CSVAQGNSNQPQHF. CDR3 sequence (DNA): TGCAGCGTTGCACAGGGAAATAGCAATCAGCCCCAGCATTTT. Complete variable domain (other parts from reference TRBV29-1 and TRBJ1-5): SAVISQKPSRDICQRGTSLTIQCQVDSQVTMMFWYRQQPGQSLTLIATANQGSEATYESGFVIDKFPISRPNLTFSTLTVSNMSPEDSSIYLCSVAQGNSNQPQHFGDGTRLSIL.

This clone was detected a few times. The J gene is TRBJ2-2, the V gene TRBV19; D uncertain. The V end lost 5 bases, the J end lost 1 base, and 8 bases lay between the germline ends. CDR3 length: 14 amino acids. Germline-derived CDR1 and CDR2 are LNHDA and SQIVND (reference sequence). CDR3 coding DNA: TGTGCCAGTAGTTGGCAGGAGAACACCGGGGAGCTGTTTTTT. The encoded protein is CASSWQENTGELFF.

This clone has a handful of counts. This chain joins TRBV6-5 and TRBJ2-7, with a weak D call TRBD1 (5 bases). The germline V gene has CDR1 MNHEY and CDR2 SVGAGI. This CDR3 contains 11 residues. Trimming took 5 bases from V and 5 from J, leaving 7 bases between them. The CDR3 region has the DNA TGTGCCAGCAGTCGCAGGGACGAGCAGTACTTC. Protein: CASSRRDEQYF.

The chain links TRBV6-4 to TRBJ2-3; 7 positions match TRBD2. Trimming removed 7 bases from V and 2 bases from J; junction bases left unmatched: 9. Per germline, CDR1 MRHNA and CDR2 SNTAGT. This CDR3 spans 15 amino acids. Here the CDR3 reads CASITGGSITDTQYF. In DNA form, the CDR3 reads TGTGCCAGCATAACTGGCGGGAGTATCACAGATACGCAGTATTTT.

The table lists this clone with a few counts. Here the CDR3 DNA reads TGTGCAACCAGGAGGGAGGGCGGGAGTCCGGGCACCGGGGAGCTGTTTTTT. Translation: CATRREGGSPGTGELFF. The gene calls are TRBV9 and TRBJ2-2; 7 nucleotides match TRBD2. CDR1 is SGDLS, CDR2 YYNGEE, per germline. This CDR3 contains 17 residues.

The chain combines TRBV19 with TRBJ2-7, with unresolved D. Trimming pared 5 bases from V and 0 bases from J, leaving 17 bases between. The CDR3 has 16 residues. Germline values: CDR1 LNHDA, CDR2 SQIVND (reference sequence). As DNA, the CDR3 is TGTGCCAGTAGTTCGGCTTTGGGCGTGAGCTCCTACGAGCAGTACTTC. Translating gives CASSSALGVSSYEQYF.

The chain couples TRBV4-1 to TRBJ1-2; 8 nucleotides align to TRBD1. The V segment lost 8 bases and the J segment 3 bases; nucleotides outside the gene matches: 2. Germline loops: CDR1 MGHRA, CDR2 YSYEKL. The CDR3 runs 12 residues. CDR3 DNA: TGCGCCAGCGGGACAGGATACTATGGCTACACCTTC. This gives the protein CASGTGYYGYTF.

This clone showed up just a few times. The chain joins TRBV7-3 to TRBJ2-2, with a possible D match to TRBD2 (5 bases). Trimming cost V 1 base and J 6 bases, with 12 bases left between them. The CDR3 runs to 15 residues. The germline V gene has CDR1 SGHTA and CDR2 FQGTGA. This CDR3 is CASSLSRTRAGELFF. The DNA for the CDR3 is TGTGCCAGCAGCTTAAGTAGGACTCGAGCCGGGGAGCTGTTTTTT.

The chain couples TRBV5-4 to TRBJ1-1; tentative D call: TRBD1 (5 bases). CDR1 SGHNT and CDR2 YYREEE come from the germline V gene (reference sequence). CDR3 length: 14 amino acids. V gave up 4 bases and J gave up 2 bases, with 12 bases separating them. The CDR3 coding sequence is TGTGCCAGCAGCGCAGGACAAATTAACACTGAAGCTTTCTTT. It is translated as CASSAGQINTEAFF.

This clone was observed many times. This chain uses TRBV6-5 with TRBJ2-4, with 10 bases that match TRBD1. Germline assignment: CDR1 MNHEY and CDR2 SVGAGI. This CDR3 has 14 residues. With 0 bases clipped from V and 14 bases from J, the junction kept 7 bases outside the gene matches. The CDR3 region is CASSYSGQGTEEYF. In nucleotides, the CDR3 is TGTGCCAGCAGTTACTCGGGACAGGGGACGGAGGAGTACTTC.

The chain uses TRBV6-5 and TRBJ2-1; D possibly corresponds to TRBD1 (6 bases). The germline V gene has CDR1 MNHEY and CDR2 SVGAGI. V dropped 6 bases and J dropped 9 bases, with 15 bases sitting between them. The CDR3 is made up of 13 amino acids. CDR3 DNA: TGTGCCAGCAGACCCAGGGGATTGGGTGAGCAGTTCTTC. Amino acid sequence: CASRPRGLGEQFF.